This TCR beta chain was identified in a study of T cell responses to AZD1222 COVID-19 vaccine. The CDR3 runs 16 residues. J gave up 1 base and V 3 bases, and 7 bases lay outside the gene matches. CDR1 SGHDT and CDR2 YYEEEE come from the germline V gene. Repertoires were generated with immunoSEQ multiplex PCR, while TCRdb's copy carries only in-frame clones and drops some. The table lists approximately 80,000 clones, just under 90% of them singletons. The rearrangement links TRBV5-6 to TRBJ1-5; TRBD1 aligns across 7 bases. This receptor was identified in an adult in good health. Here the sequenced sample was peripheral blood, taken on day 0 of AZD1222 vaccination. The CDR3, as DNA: TGTGCCAGCAGCTATTGGACAGGTCACAGCAATCAGCCCCAGCATTTT. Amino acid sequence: CASSYWTGHSNQPQHF.